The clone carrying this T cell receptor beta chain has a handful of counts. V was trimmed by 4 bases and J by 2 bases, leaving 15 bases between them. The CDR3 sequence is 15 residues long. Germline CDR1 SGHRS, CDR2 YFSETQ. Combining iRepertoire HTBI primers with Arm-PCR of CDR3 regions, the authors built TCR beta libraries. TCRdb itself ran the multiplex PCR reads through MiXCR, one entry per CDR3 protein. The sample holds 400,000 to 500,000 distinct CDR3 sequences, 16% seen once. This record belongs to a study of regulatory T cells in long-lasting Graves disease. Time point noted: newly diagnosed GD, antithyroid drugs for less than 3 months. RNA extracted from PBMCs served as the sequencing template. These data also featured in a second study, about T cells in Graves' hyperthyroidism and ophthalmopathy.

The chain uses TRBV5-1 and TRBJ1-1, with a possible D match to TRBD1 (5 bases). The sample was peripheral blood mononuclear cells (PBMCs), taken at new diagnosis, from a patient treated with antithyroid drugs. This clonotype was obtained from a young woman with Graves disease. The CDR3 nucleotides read TGCGCCAGCAGCAACCTCCCCGGGGGTAACACTGAAGCTTTCTTT. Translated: CASSNLPGGNTEAFF.